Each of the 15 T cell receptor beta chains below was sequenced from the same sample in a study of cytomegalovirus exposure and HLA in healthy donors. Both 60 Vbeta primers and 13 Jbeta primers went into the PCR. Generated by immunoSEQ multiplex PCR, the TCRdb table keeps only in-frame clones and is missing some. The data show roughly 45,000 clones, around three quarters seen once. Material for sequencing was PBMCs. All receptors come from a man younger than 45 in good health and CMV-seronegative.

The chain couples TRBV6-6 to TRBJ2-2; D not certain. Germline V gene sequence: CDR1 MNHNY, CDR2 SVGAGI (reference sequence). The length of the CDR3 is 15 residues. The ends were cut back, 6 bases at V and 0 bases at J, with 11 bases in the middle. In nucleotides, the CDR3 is TGTGCCAGCAGCCCCTCCACGGCGAACACCGGGGAGCTGTTTTTT. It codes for CASSPSTANTGELFF.

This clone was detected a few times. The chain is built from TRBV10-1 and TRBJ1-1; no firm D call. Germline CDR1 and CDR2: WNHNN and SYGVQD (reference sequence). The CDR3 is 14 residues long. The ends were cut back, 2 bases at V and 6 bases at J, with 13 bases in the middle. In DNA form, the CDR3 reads TGCGCCAGCAGTGAGCGTGGGTTGGGCGCTGAAGCTTTCTTT. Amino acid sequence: CASSERGLGAEAFF.

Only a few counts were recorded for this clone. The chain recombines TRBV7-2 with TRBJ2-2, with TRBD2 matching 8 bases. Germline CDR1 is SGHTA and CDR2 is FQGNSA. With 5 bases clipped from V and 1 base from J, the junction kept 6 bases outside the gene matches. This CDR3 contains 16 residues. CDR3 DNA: TGTGCCAGCAGCCAACGGGCGGGAGGGAACACCGGGGAGCTGTTTTTT. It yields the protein CASSQRAGGNTGELFF.

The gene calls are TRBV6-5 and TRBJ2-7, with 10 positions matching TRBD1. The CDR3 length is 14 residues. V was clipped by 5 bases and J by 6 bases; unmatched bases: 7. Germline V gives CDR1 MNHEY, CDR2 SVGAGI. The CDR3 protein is CASSADRGRLEQYF. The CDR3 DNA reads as TGTGCCAGCAGTGCCGACAGGGGGCGCCTCGAGCAGTACTTC.

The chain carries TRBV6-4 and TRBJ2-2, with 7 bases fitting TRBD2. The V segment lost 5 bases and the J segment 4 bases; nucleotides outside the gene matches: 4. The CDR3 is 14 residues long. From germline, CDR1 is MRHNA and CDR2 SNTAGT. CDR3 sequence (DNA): TGTGCCAGCAGTAACGGGAGGAGCACCGGGGAGCTGTTTTTT. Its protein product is CASSNGRSTGELFF.

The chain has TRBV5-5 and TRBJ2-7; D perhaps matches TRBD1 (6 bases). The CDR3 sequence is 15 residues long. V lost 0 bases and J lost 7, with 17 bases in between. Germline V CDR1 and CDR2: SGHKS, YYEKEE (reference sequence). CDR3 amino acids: CASSLDPNREWEQYF. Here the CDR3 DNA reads TGTGCCAGCAGCTTGGATCCTAACAGGGAGTGGGAGCAGTACTTC.

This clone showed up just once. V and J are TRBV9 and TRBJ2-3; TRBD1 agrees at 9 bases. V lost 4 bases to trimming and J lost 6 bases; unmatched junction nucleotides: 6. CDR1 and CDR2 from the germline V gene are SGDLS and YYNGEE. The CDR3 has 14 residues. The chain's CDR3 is CASSSGTGRDTQYF. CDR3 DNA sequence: TGTGCCAGCAGCTCGGGGACAGGGCGGGATACGCAGTATTTT.

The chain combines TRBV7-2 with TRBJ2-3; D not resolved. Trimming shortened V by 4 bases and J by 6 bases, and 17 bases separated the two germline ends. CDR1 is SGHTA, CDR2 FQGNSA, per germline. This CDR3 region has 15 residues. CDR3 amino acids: CASSSQRSNYDTQYF. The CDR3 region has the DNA TGTGCCAGCAGCTCCCAGCGTAGTAATTACGATACGCAGTATTTT.

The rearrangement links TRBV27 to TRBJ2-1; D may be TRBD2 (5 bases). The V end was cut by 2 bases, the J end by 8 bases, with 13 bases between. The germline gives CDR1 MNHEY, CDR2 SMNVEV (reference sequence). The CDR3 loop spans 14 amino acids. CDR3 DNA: TGTGCCAGCAGTTTAGGTCGGGGTAGGGATGAGCAGTTCTTC. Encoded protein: CASSLGRGRDEQFF.

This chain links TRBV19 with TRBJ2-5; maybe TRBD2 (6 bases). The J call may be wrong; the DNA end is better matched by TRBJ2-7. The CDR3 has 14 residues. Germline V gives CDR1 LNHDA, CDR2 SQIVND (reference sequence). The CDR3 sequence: CASSYRDSSYEQYF. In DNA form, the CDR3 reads TGTGCCAGTAGTTACCGGGACTCCTCCTACGAGCAGTACTTC.

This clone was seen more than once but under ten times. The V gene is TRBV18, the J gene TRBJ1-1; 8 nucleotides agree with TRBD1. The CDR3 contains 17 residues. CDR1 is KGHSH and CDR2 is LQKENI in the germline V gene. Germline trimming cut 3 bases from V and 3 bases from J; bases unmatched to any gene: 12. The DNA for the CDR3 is TGTGCCAGCTCACCCTATCGGACAGGGTCTCGGGACACTGAAGCTTTCTTT. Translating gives CASSPYRTGSRDTEAFF.

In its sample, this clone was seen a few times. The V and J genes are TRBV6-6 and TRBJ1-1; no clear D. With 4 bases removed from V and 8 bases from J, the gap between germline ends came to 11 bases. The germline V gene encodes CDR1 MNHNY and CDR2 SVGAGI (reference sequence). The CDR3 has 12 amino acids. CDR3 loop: CASSSHRREAFF. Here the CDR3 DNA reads TGTGCCAGCAGTTCCCACAGACGCGAAGCTTTCTTT.

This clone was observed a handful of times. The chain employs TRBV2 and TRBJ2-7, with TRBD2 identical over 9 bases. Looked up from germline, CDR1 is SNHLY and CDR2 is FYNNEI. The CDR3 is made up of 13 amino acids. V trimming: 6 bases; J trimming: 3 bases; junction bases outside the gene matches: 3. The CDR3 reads CASRWREGYEQYF. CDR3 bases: TGTGCCAGCAGATGGCGGGAGGGCTACGAGCAGTACTTC.

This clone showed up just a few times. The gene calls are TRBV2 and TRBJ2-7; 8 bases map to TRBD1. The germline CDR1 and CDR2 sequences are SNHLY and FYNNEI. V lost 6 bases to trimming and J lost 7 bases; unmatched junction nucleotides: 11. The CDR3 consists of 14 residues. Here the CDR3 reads CASRGVRGHGEQYF. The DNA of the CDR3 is TGTGCCAGCAGGGGGGTCAGGGGGCATGGGGAGCAGTACTTC.

The CDR3 is CASSVGGGYTEAFF. CDR3 in DNA: TGTGCCAGCAGCGTAGGGGGGGGATACACTGAAGCTTTCTTT. The chain combines TRBV9 with TRBJ1-1, with D tentatively TRBD1 (5 bases). V was shortened by 0 bases and J by 3 bases, with 9 bases between the two germline ends. This CDR3 has 14 residues. Germline V CDR1 and CDR2: SGDLS, YYNGEE.